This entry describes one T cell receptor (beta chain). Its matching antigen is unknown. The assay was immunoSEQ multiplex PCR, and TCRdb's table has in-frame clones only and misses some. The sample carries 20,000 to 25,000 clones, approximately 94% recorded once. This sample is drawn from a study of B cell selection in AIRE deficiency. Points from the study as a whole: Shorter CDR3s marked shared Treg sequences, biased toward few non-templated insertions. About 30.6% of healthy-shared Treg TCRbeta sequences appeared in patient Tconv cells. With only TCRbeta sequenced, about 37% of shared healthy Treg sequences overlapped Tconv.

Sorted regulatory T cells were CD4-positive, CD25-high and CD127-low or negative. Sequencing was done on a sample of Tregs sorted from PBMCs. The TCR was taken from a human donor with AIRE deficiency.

CDR3 loop: CASSRLGNEQFF. The CDR3 DNA is TGTGCCAGTAGTCGACTCGGGAATGAGCAGTTCTTC. The genes are TRBV19 and TRBJ2-1; D is unresolved. The germline CDR1 and CDR2 sequences are LNHDA and SQIVND (reference sequence). The CDR3 runs to 12 residues. With 5 bases removed from V and 7 bases from J, the gap between germline ends came to 9 bases.